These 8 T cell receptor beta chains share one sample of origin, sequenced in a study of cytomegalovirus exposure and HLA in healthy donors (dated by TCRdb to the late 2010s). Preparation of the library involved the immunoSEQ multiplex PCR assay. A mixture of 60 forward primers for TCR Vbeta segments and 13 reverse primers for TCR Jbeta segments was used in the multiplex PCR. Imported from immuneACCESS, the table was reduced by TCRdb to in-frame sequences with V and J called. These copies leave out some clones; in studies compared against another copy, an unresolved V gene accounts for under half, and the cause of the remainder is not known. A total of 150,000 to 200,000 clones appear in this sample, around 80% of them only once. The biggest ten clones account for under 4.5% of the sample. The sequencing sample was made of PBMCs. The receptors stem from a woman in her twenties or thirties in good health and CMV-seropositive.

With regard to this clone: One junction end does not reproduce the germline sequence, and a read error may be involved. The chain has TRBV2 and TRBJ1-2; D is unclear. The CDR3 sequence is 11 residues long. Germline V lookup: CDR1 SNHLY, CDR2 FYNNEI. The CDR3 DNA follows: TGTGCCAGCAGGGAAGGGAGTGGCTACACCTTC. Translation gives CASREGSGYTF.

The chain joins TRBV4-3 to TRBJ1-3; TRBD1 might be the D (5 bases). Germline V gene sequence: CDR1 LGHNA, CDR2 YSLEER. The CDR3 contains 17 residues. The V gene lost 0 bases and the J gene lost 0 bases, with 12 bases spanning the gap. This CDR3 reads CASSQEWGVTSGNTIYF. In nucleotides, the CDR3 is TGCGCCAGCAGCCAAGAGTGGGGCGTCACCTCTGGAAACACCATATATTTT.

CDR3 in DNA: TGCGCCAGCAGCTCCGGGACAGGGAAATCACCCCTCCACTTT. It is translated as CASSSGTGKSPLHF. The chain joins TRBV5-1 to TRBJ1-6; 9 bases align to TRBD1. CDR3 length: 14 residues. The V gene's germline CDR1 is SGHRS and CDR2 YFSETQ. V gave up 3 bases and J gave up 10 bases; unmatched junction bases: 5.

CDR3 protein: CASSLGLGATNEKLFF. The CDR3 nucleotides read TGCGCCAGCAGCTTAGGTCTGGGAGCAACTAATGAAAAACTGTTTTTT. The chain joins TRBV5-1 to TRBJ1-4; D ambiguous. The germline V gene has CDR1 SGHRS and CDR2 YFSETQ. The CDR3 covers 16 residues. Trimming took 2 bases from V and 0 from J, leaving 11 bases between them.

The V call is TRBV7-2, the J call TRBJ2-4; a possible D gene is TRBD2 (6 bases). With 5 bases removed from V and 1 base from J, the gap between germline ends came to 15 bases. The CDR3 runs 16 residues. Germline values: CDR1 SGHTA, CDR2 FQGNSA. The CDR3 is CASSPEGRGAKNIQYF. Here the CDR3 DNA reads TGTGCCAGCAGCCCGGAGGGCCGGGGGGCCAAAAACATTCAGTACTTC.

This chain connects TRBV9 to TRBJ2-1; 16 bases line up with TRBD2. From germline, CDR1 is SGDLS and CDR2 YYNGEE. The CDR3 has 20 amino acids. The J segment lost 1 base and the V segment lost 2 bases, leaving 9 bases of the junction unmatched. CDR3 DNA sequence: TGTGCCAGCAGCGTCCCCCCCGGGACTAGCGGGGGGGGGTCCTACAATGAGCAGTTCTTC. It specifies CASSVPPGTSGGGSYNEQFF.

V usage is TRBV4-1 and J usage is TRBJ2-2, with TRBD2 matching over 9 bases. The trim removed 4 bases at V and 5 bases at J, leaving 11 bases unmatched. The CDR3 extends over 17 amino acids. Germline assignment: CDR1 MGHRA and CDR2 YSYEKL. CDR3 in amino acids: CASSPSLSGGNTGELFF. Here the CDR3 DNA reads TGCGCCAGCAGCCCTAGCCTTAGCGGGGGAAATACCGGGGAGCTGTTTTTT.

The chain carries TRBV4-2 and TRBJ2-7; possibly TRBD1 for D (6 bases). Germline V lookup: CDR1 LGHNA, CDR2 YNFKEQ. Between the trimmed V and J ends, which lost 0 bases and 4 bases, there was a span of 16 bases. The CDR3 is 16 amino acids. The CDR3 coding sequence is TGTGCCAGCAGCCAAGATTGGGGGCTAGCTAGTTACGAGCAGTACTTC. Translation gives CASSQDWGLASYEQYF.